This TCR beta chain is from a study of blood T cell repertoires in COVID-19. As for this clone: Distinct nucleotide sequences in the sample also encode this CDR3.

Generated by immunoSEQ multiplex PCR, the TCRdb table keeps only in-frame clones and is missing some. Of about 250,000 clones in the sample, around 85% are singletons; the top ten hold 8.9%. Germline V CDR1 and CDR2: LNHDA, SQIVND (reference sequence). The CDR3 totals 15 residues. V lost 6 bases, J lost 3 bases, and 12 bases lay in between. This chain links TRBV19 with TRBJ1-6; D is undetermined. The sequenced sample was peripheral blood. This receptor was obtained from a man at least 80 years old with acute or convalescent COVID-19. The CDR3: CASSKGGNYNSPLHF. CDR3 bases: TGTGCCAGTAGCAAGGGAGGTAACTATAATTCACCCCTCCACTTT.